This TCR beta chain comes out of a study of CD8 T cells in ankylosing spondylitis (dated by TCRdb to about 2017). General notes on the study: T cell receptor beta repertoires were profiled in healthy donors and ankylosing spondylitis patients so that disease-linked TCR variants could be found. The full study cohort comprised some 27 ankylosing spondylitis patients and about a hundred healthy donors. Peripheral blood samples were taken, and synovial fluid was additionally collected from ankylosing spondylitis patients. Points the paper makes about the study in general: A TCR beta motif of eight highly homologous amino acid variants appeared characteristic of blood from ankylosing spondylitis patients. The disease-linked clones showed a CD8+ phenotype and occurred at relatively low frequencies in peripheral blood. According to the report, matched synovial fluid samples from ankylosing spondylitis patients were significantly enriched for the disease-linked clones. Some motif variants had previously been reported in the synovial fluid and blood of reactive arthritis patients, which suggests shared mechanisms of disease initiation.

TCRdb names Illumina HiSeq 2500 as the instrument used. Quantitative 5'-RACE with molecular barcodes was used to prepare TCR beta libraries. In the source study's methods: A new computational method based on a probabilistic model of VDJ rearrangement was used to identify disease-linked TCR variants. In-frame beta chains were kept once TCRdb had trimmed the public reads at Q25 with fastp and called clones with MiXCR. When rows share a CDR3 protein, they turn into one entry using the most common DNA and genes. TCRdb assigned the V and J calls; the authors' analysis was not used. The sample yields just under 350,000 distinct CDR3 sequences; roughly 14% were counted once. The ten biggest clones cover roughly 1.1% of the sample. V and J lose 4 bases and 6 bases, and a span of 19 bases separates them. The germline V gene gives CDR1 as SGHRS and CDR2 as YFSETQ. The CDR3 goes from the cysteine to the phenylalanine over 15 residues. Left in the record is the CDR3 DNA by itself, 45 bases read in frame from the first base.

This clonotype has at least ten counts. Which antigen it targets is not known. No much larger clone exists at a distance of one base, and base qualities are not known. This receptor was identified in a male donor with ankylosing spondylitis or in good health (not recorded which). The sequence is built from TRBV5-1 and TRBJ1-1; a tentative D call is TRBD1 (5 bases match). The material sequenced was blood, either unsorted or a sorted T cell fraction (not recorded which). The CDR3 protein sequence reads: CASSPVYTGGSEAFF. The bases are TGCGCCAGCAGCCCAGTTTACACAGGTGGCTCTGAAGCTTTCTTT.